Listed below are T cell receptor beta chains from one sample, sequenced in a study of graft-versus-host responses after intestinal transplantation. Assay: immunoSEQ multiplex PCR; the TCRdb copy retains only in-frame clones and omits some. The sample carries 74,000 or so clones, 92% recorded once. The sequenced sample was PBMCs, obtained 98 days after intestinal transplantation. These receptors all come from a human patient who received an intestinal transplant, so some T cells may come from the graft donor. CDR3s include the opening cysteine and the closing phenylalanine or tryptophan. The D gene is left open where the match is weak. Rows give clone size only sometimes, using once, few, many, or a class for an expanded clone.

J gene | D gene | V gene | CDR3 length | clone size | CDR3 protein | CDR3 DNA
TRBJ1-1 | - | TRBV6-5 | 14 | - | CASSYSAGTTEAFF | TGTGCCAGCAGTTACTCAGCAGGGACCACTGAAGCTTTCTTT
TRBJ2-6 | TRBD1 | TRBV9 | 17 | - | CAPNRGPPISGANVLTF | TGTGCCCCCAACAGGGGCCCTCCAATCTCTGGGGCCAACGTCCTGACTTTC
TRBJ1-4 | - | TRBV6-5 | 15 | - | CASSYTGQTNEKLFF | TGTGCCAGCAGTTACACCGGACAGACTAATGAAAAACTGTTTTTT
TRBJ2-3 | TRBD2 | TRBV18 | 16 | - | CASSRRLAGERDTQYF | TGTGCCAGCTCACGAAGACTAGCGGGGGAGCGGGATACGCAGTATTTT
TRBJ2-1 | TRBD2 | TRBV29-1 | 13 | once | CSVVVLAGGEQFF | TGCAGCGTTGTAGTACTAGCGGGGGGGGAGCAGTTCTTC
TRBJ2-5 | - | TRBV5-4 | 12 | - | CASSLNGATQYF | TGTGCCAGCAGCTTGAATGGAGCGACCCAGTACTTC
TRBJ2-3 | - | TRBV2 | 14 | once | CASSDWYGTDTQYF | TGTGCCAGCAGTGACTGGTACGGGACAGATACGCAGTATTTT
TRBJ2-1 | - | TRBV25-1 | 17 | - | CASSEERGQGPNDEQFF | TGTGCCAGCAGTGAAGAACGGGGCCAGGGCCCTAATGATGAGCAGTTCTTC
TRBJ1-1 | - | TRBV2 | 15 | - | CASSEALYRATEAFF | TGTGCCAGCAGTGAAGCGCTGTATAGGGCCACTGAAGCTTTCTTT
TRBJ1-1 | - | TRBV5-5 | 15 | - | CASSLGQGLNTEAFF | TGTGCCAGCAGCTTGGGGCAGGGGCTGAACACTGAAGCTTTCTTT
TRBJ2-7 | TRBD1 | TRBV5-4 | 13 | - | CASSLDRGPGQYF | TGTGCCAGCAGCTTGGACAGGGGGCCAGGGCAGTACTTC
TRBJ2-3 | TRBD2 | TRBV11-3 | 17 | - | CASSLDGLAGGPDTQYF | TGTGCCAGCAGCTTAGACGGACTAGCGGGGGGCCCAGATACGCAGTATTTT
TRBJ1-2 | - | TRBV9 | 19 | - | CASSANPKESTAVFGGYTF | TGTGCCAGCAGCGCCAATCCTAAGGAGTCGACAGCCGTCTTTGGGGGCTACACCTTC
TRBJ2-7 | - | TRBV6-5 | 13 | - | CASSYSGPGEQYF | TGTGCCAGCAGTTACTCGGGCCCAGGCGAGCAGTACTTC
TRBJ2-7 | - | TRBV6-6 | 13 | - | CASSPGPTYEQYF | TGTGCCAGCTCCCCGGGTCCGACCTACGAGCAGTACTTC
TRBJ2-7 | TRBD1 | TRBV6-1 | 15 | - | CASSEGTGLYYEQYF | TGTGCCAGCAGTGAAGGGACAGGTCTCTACTACGAGCAGTACTTC
TRBJ1-4 | - | TRBV5-4 | 15 | - | CASSLVWDTSEKLFF | TGTGCCAGCAGCTTGGTTTGGGATACCAGTGAAAAACTGTTTTTT
TRBJ2-2 | TRBD2 | TRBV9 | 16 | - | CASSVGPSGTAGELFF | TGTGCCAGCAGCGTAGGGCCTAGCGGGACCGCCGGGGAGCTGTTTTTT
TRBJ2-1 | TRBD1 | TRBV2 | 13 | - | CASMGTGLDEQFF | TGTGCCAGCATGGGGACAGGTCTCGATGAGCAGTTCTTC
TRBJ2-7 | - | TRBV7-6 | 15 | - | CASSLEGGNSYEQYF | TGTGCCAGCAGCTTAGAAGGAGGAAACTCCTACGAGCAGTACTTC
TRBJ1-6 | TRBD1 | TRBV7-2 | 17 | - | CASSFYKTGSYNSPLHF | TGTGCCAGCAGCTTTTATAAGACAGGGTCCTATAATTCACCCCTCCACTTT
TRBJ2-2 | TRBD1 | TRBV2 | 13 | - | CASRQTGTGELFF | TGTGCCAGCAGACAGACAGGGACCGGGGAGCTGTTTTTT
TRBJ2-7 | TRBD1 | TRBV6-5 | 14 | - | CASSFSGTGYEQYF | TGTGCCAGCAGTTTCTCCGGGACAGGCTACGAGCAGTACTTC
TRBJ2-7 | TRBD2 | TRBV28 | 15 | - | CASSLPGLAAYEQYF | TGTGCCAGCAGTCTCCCGGGACTAGCGGCCTACGAGCAGTACTTC
TRBJ1-2 | - | TRBV7-2 | 14 | - | CASSHRWGLYGYTF | TGTGCCAGCAGCCACCGGTGGGGCCTCTATGGCTACACCTTC
TRBJ1-5 | - | TRBV4-2 | 15 | - | CASSQTSRSNQPQHF | TGTGCCAGCAGCCAGACGAGTAGGAGCAATCAGCCCCAGCATTTT
TRBJ2-7 | TRBD1 | TRBV5-1 | 17 | - | CASSFRDREPRSYEQYF | TGCGCCAGCAGCTTCCGGGACAGGGAACCCCGATCCTACGAGCAGTACTTC
TRBJ2-1 | TRBD2 | TRBV19 | 17 | once | CASSRLRTSGSYNEQFF | TGTGCCAGTAGTAGACTAAGGACTAGCGGCTCCTACAATGAGCAGTTCTTC
TRBJ2-3 | TRBD2 | TRBV6-1 | 15 | - | CASNGLAGVTDTQYF | TGTGCCAGCAACGGACTAGCGGGGGTTACAGATACGCAGTATTTT
TRBJ2-1 | - | TRBV9 | 15 | - | CASSGARGVMHEQFF | TGTGCCAGCAGCGGAGCGAGAGGCGTGATGCATGAGCAGTTCTTC
TRBJ2-1 | TRBD2 | TRBV27 | 15 | - | CASSFLGGAGNEQFF | TGTGCCAGCAGCTTTCTCGGGGGGGCCGGGAATGAGCAGTTCTTC
TRBJ2-5 | - | TRBV27 | 14 | - | CASSSQGFQETQYF | TGTGCCAGCAGTTCTCAGGGGTTCCAAGAGACCCAGTACTTC
TRBJ2-4 | TRBD2 | TRBV27 | 12 | - | CASVSGENIQYF | TGTGCCAGTGTTAGCGGGGAAAACATTCAGTACTTC
TRBJ2-5 | - | TRBV5-6 | 15 | - | CASSFRRGAGETQYF | TGTGCCAGCAGCTTCCGCCGGGGGGCTGGGGAGACCCAGTACTTC
TRBJ1-1 | - | TRBV9 | 15 | once | CASSASGTIGTEAFF | TGTGCCAGCAGCGCCTCAGGGACGATCGGCACTGAAGCTTTCTTT
TRBJ2-7 | TRBD2 | TRBV14 | 15 | - | CASSHIAGSLYEQYF | TGTGCCAGCAGCCACATAGCGGGATCCCTCTACGAGCAGTACTTC
TRBJ1-6 | - | TRBV10-2 | 17 | once | CASSEPHPTVLNSPLHF | TGCGCCAGCAGTGAGCCACACCCTACAGTGCTTAATTCACCCCTCCACTTT
TRBJ2-6 | TRBD2 | TRBV2 | 16 | - | CASRRGVTTGANVLTF | TGTGCCAGCAGACGGGGGGTGACGACTGGGGCCAACGTCCTGACTTTC
TRBJ2-3 | - | TRBV19 | 14 | once | CASSITGSTDTQYF | TGTGCCAGTAGTATTACGGGGAGCACAGATACGCAGTATTTT
TRBJ1-1 | - | TRBV5-1 | 13 | - | CASSHEGQPEAFF | TGCGCCAGCAGCCACGAAGGACAGCCTGAAGCTTTCTTT
TRBJ2-7 | TRBD2 | TRBV9 | 15 | few | CASSPRTSGTYEQYF | TGTGCCAGCAGCCCCCGGACTAGCGGGACCTACGAGCAGTACTTC
TRBJ2-7 | - | TRBV10-1 | 13 | few | CACWDGIFYEQYF | TGCGCCTGCTGGGACGGGATTTTCTACGAGCAGTACTTC
TRBJ1-2 | - | TRBV14 | 15 | once | CASSPVRQEPYGYTF | TGTGCCAGCAGCCCGGTTAGACAGGAGCCCTATGGCTACACCTTC
TRBJ2-5 | - | TRBV6-1 | 13 | - | CASRHSGEGTQYF | TGTGCCAGCCGACACAGCGGAGAGGGGACCCAGTACTTC
TRBJ1-3 | - | TRBV5-1 | 15 | - | CASSLEGTSGNTIYF | TGCGCCAGCAGCTTGGAAGGAACTTCTGGAAACACCATATATTTT
TRBJ1-2 | - | TRBV2 | 11 | - | CASSREHGYTF | TGTGCCAGCAGTAGGGAACATGGCTACACCTTC
TRBJ2-7 | - | TRBV25-1 | 11 | - | CASSRLYEQYF | TGTGCCAGCAGTCGACTCTACGAGCAGTACTTC
TRBJ1-1 | - | TRBV18 | 21 | - | CASTNLPLGGRVGTMNTEAFF | TGTGCCAGCACAAATCTGCCACTTGGAGGGAGGGTTGGGACGATGAACACTGAAGCTTTCTTT
TRBJ2-7 | - | TRBV2 | 14 | - | CASSERSSSYEQYF | TGTGCCAGCAGTGAACGCAGTAGCTCCTACGAGCAGTACTTC
TRBJ1-6 | - | TRBV6-1 | 15 | few | CASSERQVGNSPLHF | TGTGCCAGCAGTGAACGCCAGGTCGGGAATTCACCCCTCCACTTT
TRBJ2-3 | TRBD1 | TRBV28 | 18 | - | CASSITRQGKKDRGTQYF | TGTGCCAGCAGTATAACTAGACAGGGGAAAAAGGACAGGGGTACGCAGTATTTT
TRBJ2-1 | - | TRBV21-1 | 14 | - | CAAEEGGKGSEQFF | TGTGCCGCAGAAGAAGGGGGGAAAGGGAGTGAGCAGTTCTTC
TRBJ1-1 | TRBD1 | TRBV28 | 11 | - | CASSSGQGAFF | TGTGCCAGCAGTTCCGGACAGGGAGCCTTCTTT
TRBJ2-5 | TRBD2 | TRBV5-1 | 16 | - | CASSSTSGGAGETQYF | TGCGCCAGCAGTTCGACTAGCGGGGGGGCCGGGGAGACCCAGTACTTC
TRBJ2-1 | TRBD2 | TRBV27 | 15 | - | CASSLLAGGVDEQFF | TGTGCCAGCAGTTTACTAGCGGGAGGTGTCGATGAGCAGTTCTTC
TRBJ2-1 | TRBD2 | TRBV7-6 | 15 | - | CASSPTSGNYNEQFF | TGTGCCAGCAGCCCCACTAGCGGGAACTACAATGAGCAGTTCTTC
TRBJ2-7 | - | TRBV11-2 | 13 | - | CASSLSPYYEQYF | TGTGCCAGCAGCTTATCTCCGTACTACGAGCAGTACTTC
TRBJ2-7 | - | TRBV6-1 | 13 | few | CASNWDGTYEQYF | TGTGCCAGCAATTGGGACGGAACCTACGAGCAGTACTTC
TRBJ1-1 | - | TRBV11-2 | 15 | - | CASRLEAGVGTEAFF | TGTGCCAGCCGATTAGAGGCAGGGGTGGGCACTGAAGCTTTCTTT